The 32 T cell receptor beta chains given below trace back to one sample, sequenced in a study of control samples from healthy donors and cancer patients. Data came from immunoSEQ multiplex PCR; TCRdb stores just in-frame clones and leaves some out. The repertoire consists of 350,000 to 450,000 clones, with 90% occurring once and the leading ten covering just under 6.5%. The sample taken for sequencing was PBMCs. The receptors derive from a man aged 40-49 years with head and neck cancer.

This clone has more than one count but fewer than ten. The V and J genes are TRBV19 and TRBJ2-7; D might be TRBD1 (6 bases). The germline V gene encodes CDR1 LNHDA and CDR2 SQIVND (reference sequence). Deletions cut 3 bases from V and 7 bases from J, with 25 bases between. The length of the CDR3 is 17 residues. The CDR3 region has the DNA TGTGCCAGTAGTATCGGACTCACCGGGACATTACTTGGGGAGCAGTACTTC. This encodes CASSIGLTGTLLGEQYF.

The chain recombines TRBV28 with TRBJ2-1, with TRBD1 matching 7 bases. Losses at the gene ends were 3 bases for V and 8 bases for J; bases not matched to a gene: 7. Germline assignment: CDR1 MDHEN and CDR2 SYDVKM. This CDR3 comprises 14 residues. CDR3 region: CASSFPDRVHEQFF. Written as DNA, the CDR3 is TGTGCCAGCAGTTTCCCCGACAGGGTCCATGAGCAGTTCTTC.

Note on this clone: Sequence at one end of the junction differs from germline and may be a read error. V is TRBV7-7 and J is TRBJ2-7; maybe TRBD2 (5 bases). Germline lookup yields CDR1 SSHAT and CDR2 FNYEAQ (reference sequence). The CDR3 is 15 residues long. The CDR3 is CASSLGSGSSYEQYF. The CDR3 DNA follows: TGTGCTAGCAGCTTAGGAAGCGGAAGCTCCTACGAGCAGTACTTC.

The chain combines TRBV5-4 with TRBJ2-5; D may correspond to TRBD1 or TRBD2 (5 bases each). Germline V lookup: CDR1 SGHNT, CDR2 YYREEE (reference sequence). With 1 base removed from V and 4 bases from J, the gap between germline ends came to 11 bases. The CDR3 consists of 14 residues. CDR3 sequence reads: CASSLNAGRETQYF. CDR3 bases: TGTGCCAGCAGCTTGAACGCAGGGAGAGAGACCCAGTACTTC.

The CDR3 region has the DNA TGCGCCAGCAGCCCCGGACAGGGGGCGTCTTGGGAAGCTTTCTTT. This translates into CASSPGQGASWEAFF. The rearrangement uses TRBV5-1 and TRBJ1-1; 11 bases map to TRBD1. V lost 4 bases, J lost 8 bases, and 10 bases stayed unmatched. Germline V gene sequence: CDR1 SGHRS, CDR2 YFSETQ. The CDR3 extends over 15 amino acids.

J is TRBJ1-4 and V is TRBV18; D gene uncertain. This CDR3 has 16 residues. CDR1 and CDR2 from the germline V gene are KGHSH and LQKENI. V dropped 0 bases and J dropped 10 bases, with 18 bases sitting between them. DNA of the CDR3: TGTGCCAGCTCACCACCGGCTGGACTCCAATCGGGAAAACTGTTTTTT. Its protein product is CASSPPAGLQSGKLFF.

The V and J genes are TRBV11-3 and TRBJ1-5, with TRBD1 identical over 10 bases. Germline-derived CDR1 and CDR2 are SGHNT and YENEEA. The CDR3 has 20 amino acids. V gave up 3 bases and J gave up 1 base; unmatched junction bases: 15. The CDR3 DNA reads TGTGCCAGCAGCTTGGTTGGGACAGGGGCGACACGTAGGAGCAATCAGCCCCAGCATTTT. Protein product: CASSLVGTGATRRSNQPQHF.

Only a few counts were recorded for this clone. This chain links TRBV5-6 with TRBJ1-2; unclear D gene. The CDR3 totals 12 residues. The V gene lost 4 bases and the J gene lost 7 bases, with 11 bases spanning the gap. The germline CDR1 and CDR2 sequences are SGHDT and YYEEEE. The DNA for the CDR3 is TGTGCCAGCAGCCTACCTATCTCTGGCTACACCTTC. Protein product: CASSLPISGYTF. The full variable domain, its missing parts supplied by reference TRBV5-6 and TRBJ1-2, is DAGVTQSPTHLIKTRGQQVTLRCSPKSGHDTVSWYQQALGQGPQFIFQYYEEEERQRGNFPDRFSGHQFPNYSSELNVNALLLGDSALYLCASSLPISGYTFGSGTRLTVV.

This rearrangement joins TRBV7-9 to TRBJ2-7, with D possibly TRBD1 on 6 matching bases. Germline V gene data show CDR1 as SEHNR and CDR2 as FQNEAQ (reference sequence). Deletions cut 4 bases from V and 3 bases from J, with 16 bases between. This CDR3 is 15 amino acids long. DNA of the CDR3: TGTGCCAGCAGCTCCCCGGAACAGGGCGGCTACGAGCAGTACTTC. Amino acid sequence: CASSSPEQGGYEQYF. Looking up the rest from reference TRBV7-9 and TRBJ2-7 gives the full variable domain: DTGVSQNPRHKITKRGQNVTFRCDPISEHNRLYWYRQTLGQGPEFLTYFQNEAQLEKSRLLSDRFSAERPKGSFSTLEIQRTEQGDSAMYLCASSSPEQGGYEQYFGPGTRLTVT.

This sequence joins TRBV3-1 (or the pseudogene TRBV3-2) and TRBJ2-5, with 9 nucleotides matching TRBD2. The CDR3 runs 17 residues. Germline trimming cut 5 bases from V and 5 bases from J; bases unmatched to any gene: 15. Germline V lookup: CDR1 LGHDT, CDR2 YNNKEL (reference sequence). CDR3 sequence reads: CASSEYSGSTRVETQYF. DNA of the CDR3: TGTGCCAGCAGCGAGTATAGCGGGAGTACAAGAGTGGAGACCCAGTACTTC.

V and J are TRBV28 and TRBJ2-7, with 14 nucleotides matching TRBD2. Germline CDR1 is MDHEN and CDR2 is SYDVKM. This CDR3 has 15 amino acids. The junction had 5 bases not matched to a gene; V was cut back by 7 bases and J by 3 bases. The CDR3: CASTVTSGRDYEQYF. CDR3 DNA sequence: TGTGCCAGCACCGTGACTAGCGGGAGGGACTACGAGCAGTACTTC.

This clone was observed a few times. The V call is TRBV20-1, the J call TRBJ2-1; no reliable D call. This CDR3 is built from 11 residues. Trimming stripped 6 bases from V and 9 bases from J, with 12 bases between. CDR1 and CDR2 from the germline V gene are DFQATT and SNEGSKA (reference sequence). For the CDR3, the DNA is TGCAGTGCCATCCGGACCGGTGAGCAGTTCTTC. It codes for CSAIRTGEQFF.

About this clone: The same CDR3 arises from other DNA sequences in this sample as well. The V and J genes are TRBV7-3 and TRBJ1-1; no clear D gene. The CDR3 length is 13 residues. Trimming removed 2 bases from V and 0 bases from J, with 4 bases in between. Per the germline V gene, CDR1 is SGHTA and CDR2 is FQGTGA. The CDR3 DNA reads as TGTGCCAGCAGCTTATCAGTGAACACTGAAGCTTTCTTT. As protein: CASSLSVNTEAFF.

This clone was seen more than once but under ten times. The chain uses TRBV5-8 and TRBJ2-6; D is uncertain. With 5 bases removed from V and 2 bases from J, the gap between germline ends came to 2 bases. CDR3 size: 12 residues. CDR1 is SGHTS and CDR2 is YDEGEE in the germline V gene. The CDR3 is CASRPGANVLTF. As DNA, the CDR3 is TGTGCCAGCAGACCTGGGGCCAACGTCCTGACTTTC.

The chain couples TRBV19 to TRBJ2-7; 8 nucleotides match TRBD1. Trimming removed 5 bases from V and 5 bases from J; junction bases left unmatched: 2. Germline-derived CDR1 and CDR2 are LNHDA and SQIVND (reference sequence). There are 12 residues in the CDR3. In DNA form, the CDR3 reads TGTGCCAGTAGTGGACAGGGCGACGAGCAGTACTTC. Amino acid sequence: CASSGQGDEQYF.

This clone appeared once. The DNA of the CDR3 is TGTGCCAGCAGCTTGTTCCGGGACAGGGGAGAAGATACGCAGTATTTT. Protein sequence: CASSLFRDRGEDTQYF. The J gene is TRBJ2-3, the V gene TRBV5-6, with TRBD1 identical over 10 bases. Per the germline V gene, CDR1 is SGHDT and CDR2 is YYEEEE. V lost 1 base to trimming and J lost 5 bases; unmatched junction nucleotides: 7. The CDR3 sequence is 16 residues long.

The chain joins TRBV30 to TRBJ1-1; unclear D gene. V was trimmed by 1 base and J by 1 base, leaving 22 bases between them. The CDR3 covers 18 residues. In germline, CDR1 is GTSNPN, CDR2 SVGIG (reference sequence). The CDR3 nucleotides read TGTGCCTGGAGTGACGGTACAGTGATAGGTTCCACGAACACTGAAGCTTTCTTT. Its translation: CAWSDGTVIGSTNTEAFF.

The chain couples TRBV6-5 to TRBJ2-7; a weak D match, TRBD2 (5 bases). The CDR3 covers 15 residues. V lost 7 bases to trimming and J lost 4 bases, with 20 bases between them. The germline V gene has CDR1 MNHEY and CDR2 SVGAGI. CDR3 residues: CASKGGLGLGYEQYF. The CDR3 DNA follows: TGTGCCAGCAAAGGAGGCCTAGGGCTCGGATACGAGCAGTACTTC.

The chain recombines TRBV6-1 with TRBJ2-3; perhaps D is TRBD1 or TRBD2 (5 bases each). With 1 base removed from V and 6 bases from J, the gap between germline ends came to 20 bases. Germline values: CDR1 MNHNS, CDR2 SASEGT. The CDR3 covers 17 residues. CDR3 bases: TGTGCCAGCAGTGAAGAGGGGCCCGGGGCGGTGTCGGATACGCAGTATTTT. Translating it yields CASSEEGPGAVSDTQYF.

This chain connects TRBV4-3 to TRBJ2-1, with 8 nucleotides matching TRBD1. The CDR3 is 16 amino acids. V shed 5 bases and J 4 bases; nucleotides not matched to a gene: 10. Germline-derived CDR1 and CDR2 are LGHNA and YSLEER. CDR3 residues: CASSELGDRFYNEQFF. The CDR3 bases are TGCGCCAGCAGCGAATTAGGGGACAGGTTTTACAATGAGCAGTTCTTC.

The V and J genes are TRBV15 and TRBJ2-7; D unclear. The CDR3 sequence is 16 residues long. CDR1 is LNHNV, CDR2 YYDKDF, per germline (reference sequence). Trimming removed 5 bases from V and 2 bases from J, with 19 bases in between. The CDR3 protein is CATSGPIVQMPYEQYF. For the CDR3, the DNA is TGTGCCACCAGCGGCCCAATTGTTCAGATGCCCTACGAGCAGTACTTC.

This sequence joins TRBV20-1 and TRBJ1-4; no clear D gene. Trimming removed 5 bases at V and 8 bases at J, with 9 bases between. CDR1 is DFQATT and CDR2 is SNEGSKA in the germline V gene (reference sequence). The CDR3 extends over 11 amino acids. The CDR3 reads CSAAVGEKLFF. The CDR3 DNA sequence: TGCAGTGCTGCGGTCGGGGAAAAACTGTTTTTT.

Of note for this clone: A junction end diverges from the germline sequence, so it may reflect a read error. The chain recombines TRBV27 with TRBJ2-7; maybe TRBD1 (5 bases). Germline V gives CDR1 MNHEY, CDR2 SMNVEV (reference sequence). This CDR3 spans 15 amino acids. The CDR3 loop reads CASFSAGQGSHEQYF. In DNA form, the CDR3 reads TGTGCCAGTTTTTCGGCCGGGCAGGGCTCCCACGAGCAGTACTTC.

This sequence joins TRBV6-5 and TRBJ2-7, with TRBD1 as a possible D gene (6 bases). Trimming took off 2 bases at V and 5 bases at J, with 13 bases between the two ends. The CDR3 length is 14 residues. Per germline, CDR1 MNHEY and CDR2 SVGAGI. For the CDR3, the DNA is TGTGCCAGCAGTTACAACAGGGCGGTCAACGAGCAGTACTTC. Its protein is CASSYNRAVNEQYF.

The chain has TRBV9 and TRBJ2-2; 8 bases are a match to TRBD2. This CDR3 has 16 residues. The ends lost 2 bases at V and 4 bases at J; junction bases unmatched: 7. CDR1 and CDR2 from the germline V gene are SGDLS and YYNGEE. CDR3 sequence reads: CASSVRLAGFTGELFF. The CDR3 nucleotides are TGTGCCAGCAGCGTCAGGCTAGCGGGCTTCACCGGGGAGCTGTTTTTT.

For the CDR3, the DNA is TGTGCCAGCAGTGCCTCTGCAGGAGCCATTGCCTATAATTCACCCCTCCACTTT. Encoded protein: CASSASAGAIAYNSPLHF. V is TRBV6-1 and J is TRBJ1-6; no clear D. CDR1 and CDR2 (germline): MNHNS, SASEGT. Trimming removed 4 bases at V and 2 bases at J, with 18 bases between. This CDR3 spans 18 amino acids.

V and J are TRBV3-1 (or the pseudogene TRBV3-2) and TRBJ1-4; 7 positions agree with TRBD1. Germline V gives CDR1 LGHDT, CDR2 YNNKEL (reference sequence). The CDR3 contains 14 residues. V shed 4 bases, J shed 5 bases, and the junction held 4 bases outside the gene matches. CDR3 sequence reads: CASSPTGKNEKLFF. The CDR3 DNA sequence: TGTGCCAGCAGCCCGACAGGGAAAAATGAAAAACTGTTTTTT.

CDR3 sequence (DNA): TGTGCCAGCAGCGGTCCGACAGGGGCCGACGAGCAGTACTTC. Translated, it gives CASSGPTGADEQYF. The chain combines TRBV5-6 with TRBJ2-7; the match to TRBD1 covers 8 bases. Germline CDR1 is SGHDT and CDR2 is YYEEEE. The CDR3 is made up of 14 amino acids. V shed 4 bases, J shed 5 bases, and the junction held 8 bases outside the gene matches.

The CDR3 nucleotides are TGTGCCAGCAGCTTAACAGGGCAGACAGATACGCAGTATTTT. As protein: CASSLTGQTDTQYF. V usage is TRBV7-8 and J usage is TRBJ2-3; D perhaps matches TRBD1 (6 bases). Trimming removed 2 bases at V and 3 bases at J, with 9 bases between. This CDR3 has 14 residues. CDR1 SGHVS and CDR2 FQNEAQ come from the germline V gene.

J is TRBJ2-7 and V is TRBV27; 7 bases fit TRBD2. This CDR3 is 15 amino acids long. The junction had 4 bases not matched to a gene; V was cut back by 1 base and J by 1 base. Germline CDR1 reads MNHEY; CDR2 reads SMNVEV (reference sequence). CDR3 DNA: TGTGCCAGCAGTTTATTTGCGGGAGTGTCCTACGAGCAGTACTTC. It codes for CASSLFAGVSYEQYF.

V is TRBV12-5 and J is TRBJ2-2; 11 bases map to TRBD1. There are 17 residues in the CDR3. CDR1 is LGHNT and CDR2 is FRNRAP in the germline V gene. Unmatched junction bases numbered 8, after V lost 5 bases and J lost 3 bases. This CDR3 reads CASGAGQGALDTGELFF. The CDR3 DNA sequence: TGTGCTAGTGGTGCCGGACAGGGGGCTCTCGACACCGGGGAGCTGTTTTTT.

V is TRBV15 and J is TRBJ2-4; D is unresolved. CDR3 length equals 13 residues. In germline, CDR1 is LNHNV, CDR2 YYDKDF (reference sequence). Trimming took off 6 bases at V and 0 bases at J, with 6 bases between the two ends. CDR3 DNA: TGTGCCACCAGGCATGAAGCCAAAAACATTCAGTACTTC. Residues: CATRHEAKNIQYF.